This is a list of T cell receptor beta chains from one sample in a study of T cell changes during pregnancy in multiple sclerosis. The protocol was immunoSEQ multiplex PCR, while the TCRdb copy is restricted to in-frame clones and leaves out a portion. Here the sample spans fewer than 60,000 clones, 94% being singletons. Sequences were derived from CD4+ T cells from peripheral blood mononuclear cells, sampled in the third trimester of pregnancy. The receptors were gathered from a female donor with multiple sclerosis, enrolled in a pregnancy study. The CDR3 runs from the conserved cysteine through the conserved F or W. Fields, in order: clone size, V gene, J gene, D gene, CDR3 DNA, CDR3 protein. D genes are given only for firm matches. Not all rows give a size; the values are once, few, many and, for expanded clones, a class.

-	TRBV11-2	TRBJ2-7	TRBD1	TGTGCCAGCAGCTTAGTACAGGGGGGTTTCGAGCAGTACTTC	CASSLVQGGFEQYF
-	TRBV6-5	TRBJ2-1	-	TGTGCCAGCAGTTACGGCGGGCGCTACTCCTACAATGAGCAGTTCTTC	CASSYGGRYSYNEQFF
-	TRBV15	TRBJ2-2	TRBD2	TGTGCCACCAGCAGTCCCGGGACTAGCGGGAACCCACCCGGGGAGCTGTTTTTT	CATSSPGTSGNPPGELFF
once	TRBV27	TRBJ2-3	TRBD2	TGTGCCAGCAGCCCGAGATGGACTAGCGGGGGAGGGGATACGCAGTATTTT	CASSPRWTSGGGDTQYF
-	TRBV6-1	TRBJ1-2	-	TGTGCCAGCAGTAATAGACAGTTAACTAACTATGGCTACACCTTC	CASSNRQLTNYGYTF
-	TRBV7-2	TRBJ2-2	TRBD2	TGTGCCAGCAGCCCGACTAGCGGGAGAAATACCGGGGAGCTGTTTTTT	CASSPTSGRNTGELFF
-	TRBV4-1	TRBJ2-7	TRBD1	TGCGCCAGCAGCCAATTCCCCACAGGGGTAGCGTACGAGCAGTACTTC	CASSQFPTGVAYEQYF
-	TRBV30	TRBJ2-1	-	TGTGCCTGGAGTAGCATCGGACACCGGAAAAAATACAATGAGCAGTTCTTC	CAWSSIGHRKKYNEQFF
-	TRBV6-5	TRBJ2-7	TRBD1	TGTGCCAGCAGAACGGGACAGGCTTACGAGCAGTACTTC	CASRTGQAYEQYF
-	TRBV6-6	TRBJ1-5	-	TGTGCCAGCAGTCGGATGACAGAATATAGCAATCAGCCCCAGCATTTT	CASSRMTEYSNQPQHF
-	TRBV10-3	TRBJ1-1	-	TGTGCCATCAGTGAGTCGATCAGGGGCACTGAAGCTTTCTTT	CAISESIRGTEAFF
once	TRBV9	TRBJ2-7	-	TGTGCCAGCAGGCAGGGGGGCTACGAGCAGTACTTC	CASRQGGYEQYF
-	TRBV5-4	TRBJ2-5	TRBD1	TGTGCCAGCAGCCGGGACAGGGTACTCTTTCTAGGAGAGACCCAGTACTTC	CASSRDRVLFLGETQYF
-	TRBV5-1	TRBJ2-7	-	TGCGCCAGCAGCTTGGGTTGGGGGCTGTCCGTTTACGAGCAGTACTTC	CASSLGWGLSVYEQYF
-	TRBV29-1	TRBJ2-5	TRBD1	TGCAGCGTCGGTAGACAGGGGGCAGGAGAGACCCAGTACTTC	CSVGRQGAGETQYF
-	TRBV6-5	TRBJ1-6	-	TGTGCCAGCAGTTCCGCAGGCTCACCCCTCCACTTT	CASSSAGSPLHF
once	TRBV6-5	TRBJ1-2	-	TGTGCCAGCAGCCCCGTAAGCCGGAGTTATGGCTACACCTTC	CASSPVSRSYGYTF
-	TRBV9	TRBJ2-1	-	TGTGCCAGCAGCCCACGCCCAGGCTACAATGAGCAGTTCTTC	CASSPRPGYNEQFF
-	TRBV5-5	TRBJ2-3	TRBD2	TGTGCCAGCAGCTTGGCCGTTAGCGGGGGGGTCGGGGACACAGATACGCAGTATTTT	CASSLAVSGGVGDTDTQYF
-	TRBV28	TRBJ1-1	-	TGTGCCAGCAGGAGACAAATAACAACCGAAGCTTTCTTT	CASRRQITTEAFF
-	TRBV30	TRBJ1-5	-	TGTGCCTGGAGTTCCTGGGGGGGCAATCAGCCCCAGCATTTT	CAWSSWGGNQPQHF
-	TRBV27	TRBJ2-1	TRBD2	TGTGCCAGCAGTACTCTAGCGGGAGCCTACAATGAGCAGTTCTTC	CASSTLAGAYNEQFF
-	TRBV28	TRBJ2-7	-	TGTGCCAGCTTTCCCGGGGAGAGCTTCTCCTACGAGCAGTACTTC	CASFPGESFSYEQYF
-	TRBV5-4	TRBJ2-5	TRBD1	TGTGCCAGCAGCTCCGGGGACAGGGGGAGAGAGACCCAGTACTTC	CASSSGDRGRETQYF
-	TRBV19	TRBJ1-2	-	TGTGCCAGTAGTATAGACAGGGTCTATGGCTACACCTTC	CASSIDRVYGYTF
-	TRBV7-3	TRBJ1-1	-	TGTGCCAGCAGCTCCTCAGGGGATAAGGCTGAAGCTTTCTTT	CASSSSGDKAEAFF
once	TRBV7-6	TRBJ2-5	-	TGTGCCAGCAGCTTAGCCGGGACAACGTACCAAGAGACCCAGTACTTC	CASSLAGTTYQETQYF
once	TRBV5-1	TRBJ2-2	TRBD2	TGCGCCAGCAGCCTTACTAGCGGCCCCGCCGGGGAGCTGTTTTTT	CASSLTSGPAGELFF
-	TRBV7-8	TRBJ2-1	TRBD2	TGTGCCAGCAGCTATCCGGGACTAGCCCACAATGAGCAGTTCTTC	CASSYPGLAHNEQFF
-	TRBV28	TRBJ2-1	-	TGTGCCAGCAGTTCGTCTAAGCTCCGGTCCTACAATGAGCAGTTCTTC	CASSSSKLRSYNEQFF
-	TRBV5-1	TRBJ2-1	-	TGCGCCAGCAGCTTGGTTGGAGGTTCGAACAATGAGCAGTTCTTC	CASSLVGGSNNEQFF
-	TRBV11-2	TRBJ1-2	-	TGTGCCAGCAGCTCCAGACAGGCACCTAACTATGGCTACACCTTC	CASSSRQAPNYGYTF
-	TRBV29-1	TRBJ2-7	TRBD1	TGCAGCGCCGTTACAGGGGGCGCGCTCTACGAGCAGTACTTC	CSAVTGGALYEQYF
-	TRBV5-4	TRBJ2-3	-	TGTGCCAGCAGCTTTTTTCAGGGGAGTTGGAGCACAGATACGCAGTATTTT	CASSFFQGSWSTDTQYF
once	TRBV6-6	TRBJ1-2	-	TGTGCCAGCAGTTACCCGAACAGGGATCGGGGCTACACCTTC	CASSYPNRDRGYTF
-	TRBV6-5	TRBJ1-2	-	TGTGCCAGCAGCCGGACTCGCGACTATGGCTACACCTTC	CASSRTRDYGYTF
-	TRBV28	TRBJ2-5	TRBD1	TGTGCCAGCAGCCCGGGACAGGCCGGCGGGACCCAGTACTTC	CASSPGQAGGTQYF
-	TRBV29-1	TRBJ2-3	-	TGCAGCGTTGAACTGGTAGGACACAGCACAGATACGCAGTATTTT	CSVELVGHSTDTQYF
-	TRBV18	TRBJ1-2	-	TGTGCCAGCTCACCATCAAATGACCGGCTGACTACCTATGGCTACACCTTC	CASSPSNDRLTTYGYTF
-	TRBV29-1	TRBJ1-1	TRBD1	TGCAGCGTTGAAGTTAGGGGGCAGGCCGAAGCTTTCTTT	CSVEVRGQAEAFF
once	TRBV7-9	TRBJ2-1	TRBD1	TGTGCCAGCAGCTCGACAGGGGGCGTAAACAATGAGCAGTTCTTC	CASSSTGGVNNEQFF
-	TRBV18	TRBJ2-7	TRBD1	TGTGCCAGCTCACCCCGACAGGGGGCCTACGAGCAGTACTTC	CASSPRQGAYEQYF
-	TRBV5-1	TRBJ2-2	-	TGCGCCAGCGGACAGATAAGCTCCGGGGAGCTGTTTTTT	CASGQISSGELFF
-	TRBV5-1	TRBJ2-5	-	TGCGCCAGCAGCTTGGATGGACTGTCCCAAGAGACCCAGTACTTC	CASSLDGLSQETQYF
-	TRBV6-4	TRBJ2-1	TRBD2	TGTGCCAGCAGTGACTTGGCGGGAGGGCCTAAGTTCTTC	CASSDLAGGPKFF
-	TRBV6-1	TRBJ2-7	TRBD1	TGTGCCTCAAAACCGGGACAGGGGATCTACGAGCAGTACTTC	CASKPGQGIYEQYF
once	TRBV7-7	TRBJ2-5	-	TGTGCTAGCAGCTCGGTACAGGGCGGGGAGACCCAGTACTTC	CASSSVQGGETQYF
-	TRBV11-1	TRBJ2-5	TRBD2	TGTGCCAGCAGCTTAGCGAGCGGACTAGCGGGAGTTCAGAGGGAGACCCAGTACTTC	CASSLASGLAGVQRETQYF
-	TRBV20-1	TRBJ2-7	-	TGCCCACTACAGGATTACGAGCAGTACTTC	CPLQDYEQYF
once	TRBV1	TRBJ2-1	-	TGCACCAGCGCCGGGGGATACAATGAGCAGTTCTTC	CTSAGGYNEQFF
-	TRBV19	TRBJ1-3	-	TGTGCCAGTAGTATATCAGGAGCCGGGAGCTCTGGAAACACCATATATTTT	CASSISGAGSSGNTIYF
-	TRBV12-5	TRBJ2-2	-	TGTGCTAGTGGTTTGGAACCCAGGGCTTTGACCGGGGAGCTGTTTTTT	CASGLEPRALTGELFF